These 31 T cell receptor beta chains share one sample of origin, sequenced in a study of blood T cell repertoires in COVID-19. This table comes from immunoSEQ multiplex PCR, and its TCRdb copy is limited to in-frame clones, with some not included. This repertoire shows 200,000 to 250,000 clones, roughly 82% found once; its top ten account for 9.5% to 10%. The sequencing sample was made of peripheral blood. All receptors come from a man in his fifties or sixties with active or convalescent COVID-19.

In this sample, this clone turned up a few times. V usage is TRBV4-3 and J usage is TRBJ2-4, with D tentatively TRBD2 (5 bases). CDR3 length: 13 amino acids. Per the germline V gene, CDR1 is LGHNA and CDR2 is YSLEER. V dropped 6 bases and J dropped 5 bases, with 11 bases sitting between them. DNA of the CDR3: TGCGCCAGCAGTGGGAGCTACGAAAACATTCAGTACTTC. Amino acids: CASSGSYENIQYF.

The V gene is TRBV2, the J gene TRBJ2-4; tentative D call: TRBD2 (6 bases). Trimming removed 8 bases from V and 3 bases from J, with 11 bases in between. The CDR3 contains 13 residues. Germline loops: CDR1 SNHLY, CDR2 FYNNEI. The CDR3 sequence is CASGGNDKNIQYF. The CDR3 DNA sequence: TGTGCCAGCGGGGGGAATGACAAAAACATTCAGTACTTC.

The chain uses TRBV7-2 and TRBJ2-5; the match to TRBD2 covers 8 bases. CDR1 and CDR2 from the germline V gene are SGHTA and FQGNSA. Trimming took 2 bases from V and 5 from J; bases not matched to a gene: 7. The CDR3 runs to 15 residues. The DNA of the CDR3 is TGTGCCAGCAGCTTAACGGGACTAGAGGTCGAGACCCAGTACTTC. Its protein product is CASSLTGLEVETQYF.

In nucleotides, the CDR3 is TGTGCCAGCAGGCCGGAAGGGGAGGATGAAAAACTGTTTTTT. Its protein is CASRPEGEDEKLFF. J is TRBJ1-4 and V is TRBV27; tentatively, D is TRBD1 (5 bases). The CDR3 runs 14 residues. The germline CDR1 and CDR2 sequences are MNHEY and SMNVEV (reference sequence). V lost 6 bases and J 6 bases, leaving 14 bases between the germline ends.

The chain is built from TRBV27 and TRBJ1-1; D is unresolved. This CDR3 spans 14 amino acids. V shed 6 bases and J shed 3 bases, with 14 bases lying between them. Germline CDR1 MNHEY, CDR2 SMNVEV (reference sequence). The CDR3 reads CASSSLYLDTEAFF. In DNA, the CDR3 is TGTGCCAGCAGCTCCCTCTACCTGGACACTGAAGCTTTCTTT.

The chain joins TRBV5-5 to TRBJ1-3, with TRBD1 matching over 9 bases. Losses at the gene ends were 3 bases for V and 0 bases for J; bases not matched to a gene: 7. This CDR3 is 17 amino acids long. Looked up from germline, CDR1 is SGHKS and CDR2 is YYEKEE (reference sequence). CDR3 in DNA: TGTGCCAGCAGCTCGGGACAGGGTTTAAGCTCTGGAAACACCATATATTTT. Protein product: CASSSGQGLSSGNTIYF.

The chain links TRBV5-1 to TRBJ2-2; D is ambiguous. Between the trimmed V and J ends, which lost 0 bases and 0 bases, there was a span of 6 bases. This CDR3 contains 15 residues. Germline lookup yields CDR1 SGHRS and CDR2 YFSETQ. The CDR3 loop is CASSLGLANTGELFF. CDR3 sequence (DNA): TGCGCCAGCAGCTTGGGGCTCGCGAACACCGGGGAGCTGTTTTTT. Combining the CDR3 with reference TRBV5-1 and TRBJ2-2 gives the whole variable domain KAGVTQTPRYLIKTRGQQVTLSCSPISGHRSVSWYQQTPGQGLQFLFEYFSETQRNKGNFPGRFSGRQFSNSRSEMNVSTLELGDSALYLCASSLGLANTGELFFGEGSRLTVL.

The rearrangement links TRBV2 to TRBJ1-1; no definite D call. The CDR3 is made up of 11 amino acids. V was pared by 6 bases and J by 11 bases, with 13 bases between. From germline, CDR1 is SNHLY and CDR2 FYNNEI. This CDR3 is CASRDFRFAFF. The DNA of the CDR3 is TGTGCCAGCAGAGACTTTCGATTTGCTTTCTTT.

This sequence joins TRBV18 and TRBJ1-3; the D is unclear. Germline CDR1 KGHSH, CDR2 LQKENI. The CDR3 covers 15 residues. V was shortened by 3 bases and J by 4 bases, with 13 bases between the two germline ends. Written as DNA, the CDR3 is TGTGCCAGCTCACCCTCGAGGGAAATCGGAAACACCATATATTTT. Amino acid sequence: CASSPSREIGNTIYF.

The chain combines TRBV6-2 or TRBV6-3 with TRBJ1-5; weak D call: TRBD1 (6 bases). With 2 bases removed from V and 0 bases from J, the gap between germline ends came to 23 bases. Germline-derived CDR1 and CDR2 are MNHEY and SVGEGT. The length of the CDR3 is 20 residues. In DNA, the CDR3 is TGTGCCAGCAGTTACAACCCCCGACGTTCGACAGGACTTAGCAATCAGCCCCAGCATTTT. Translation: CASSYNPRRSTGLSNQPQHF.

V is TRBV19 and J is TRBJ1-5, with 8 positions matching TRBD1. Per the germline V gene, CDR1 is LNHDA and CDR2 is SQIVND (reference sequence). The CDR3 runs 16 residues. J gave up 0 bases and V 6 bases, and 7 bases lay outside the gene matches. The CDR3 DNA reads as TGTGCCAGTAGCGGACAGGGCAAATATAGCAATCAGCCCCAGCATTTT. This encodes CASSGQGKYSNQPQHF.

This clone was seen a single time. This chain links TRBV28 with TRBJ1-6; TRBD1 matches 9 bases. CDR3 length equals 15 residues. J lost 7 bases, V lost 8 bases, and 9 bases had no gene match. Germline V gene data show CDR1 as MDHEN and CDR2 as SYDVKM. This CDR3 is CASARTGDPNSPLHF. The CDR3 nucleotides read TGTGCCAGCGCCCGGACAGGGGACCCCAATTCACCCCTCCACTTT.

The genes are TRBV7-2 and TRBJ2-1; 8 bases are a match to TRBD1. The CDR3 extends over 16 amino acids. V lost 1 base to trimming and J lost 3 bases; unmatched junction nucleotides: 5. The V gene's germline CDR1 is SGHTA and CDR2 FQGNSA. CDR3 sequence (DNA): TGTGCCAGCAGCTTAGTTCCAGGGGGCGGCTACAATGAGCAGTTCTTC. It codes for CASSLVPGGGYNEQFF.

The chain combines TRBV9 with TRBJ2-1; tentatively, D is TRBD2 (6 bases). The CDR3 extends over 17 amino acids. The germline gives CDR1 SGDLS, CDR2 YYNGEE. The V gene lost 3 bases and the J gene lost 7 bases, with 23 bases spanning the gap. For the CDR3, the DNA is TGTGCCAGCAGCGACAGCCCAGGACTATCTCGGGGGAATGAGCAGTTCTTC. This translates into CASSDSPGLSRGNEQFF.

J is TRBJ2-3 and V is TRBV5-5; 7 bases are shared with TRBD2. Germline values: CDR1 SGHKS, CDR2 YYEKEE (reference sequence). Trimming cost V 0 bases and J 1 base; bases outside gene matches: 2. This CDR3 is 15 amino acids long. The CDR3 coding sequence is TGTGCCAGCAGCTTGGGGCTAGCGGGCACAGATACGCAGTATTTT. It yields the protein CASSLGLAGTDTQYF.

This chain joins TRBV5-8 and TRBJ1-1, with no clear D. V was shortened by 2 bases and J by 7 bases, with 15 bases between the two germline ends. The CDR3 totals 14 residues. Germline assignment: CDR1 SGHTS and CDR2 YDEGEE. The DNA for the CDR3 is TGTGCCAGCAGCTTTCTCGGGAGTGGGTTTGAAGCTTTCTTT. Its protein product is CASSFLGSGFEAFF.

This chain links TRBV28 with TRBJ2-1, with D maybe TRBD1 (5 bases). Per germline, CDR1 MDHEN and CDR2 SYDVKM. V shed 3 bases and J shed 8 bases, with 8 bases lying between them. CDR3 length: 12 amino acids. CDR3: CASSLKGYEQFF. CDR3 coding DNA: TGTGCCAGCAGTTTGAAGGGGTATGAGCAGTTCTTC.

The chain recombines TRBV3-1 (or the pseudogene TRBV3-2) with TRBJ2-7; D is uncertain. This CDR3 is built from 14 residues. CDR1 and CDR2 from the germline V gene are LGHDT and YNNKEL (reference sequence). V lost 6 bases, J lost 0 bases, and 12 bases lay in between. Written as DNA, the CDR3 is TGTGCCAGCAGGCCTAGTGAGAGCTCCTACGAGCAGTACTTC. Protein: CASRPSESSYEQYF.

The rearrangement joins TRBV5-1 to TRBJ2-1; 9 nucleotides line up with TRBD2. The germline gives CDR1 SGHRS, CDR2 YFSETQ. The CDR3 consists of 16 residues. The V and J ends lost 0 bases and 3 bases, in that order; junction bases with no gene match: 4. The CDR3 here is CASSLAGLALYNEQFF. CDR3 coding DNA: TGCGCCAGCAGCTTGGCGGGACTAGCCCTCTACAATGAGCAGTTCTTC.

This chain joins TRBV3-1 (or the pseudogene TRBV3-2) and TRBJ2-7; D is perhaps TRBD1 (5 bases). This CDR3 is 14 amino acids long. Germline loops: CDR1 LGHDT, CDR2 YNNKEL (reference sequence). The ends were cut back, 2 bases at V and 3 bases at J, with 11 bases in the middle. The CDR3 nucleotides read TGTGCCAGCAGCCAATTTCAAGGGGACTACGAGCAGTACTTC. It codes for CASSQFQGDYEQYF.

V and J are TRBV7-9 and TRBJ1-2; D is unclear. In germline, CDR1 is SEHNR, CDR2 FQNEAQ (reference sequence). Trimming removed 6 bases from V and 3 bases from J, with 8 bases in between. The CDR3 loop spans 12 amino acids. This CDR3 reads CASRTPHYGYTF. The CDR3 DNA follows: TGTGCCAGCAGAACACCCCACTATGGCTACACCTTC.

The chain combines TRBV7-6 with TRBJ1-5, with D possibly matching TRBD1 (5 bases). The CDR3 sequence is 15 residues long. V dropped 3 bases and J dropped 5 bases, with 14 bases sitting between them. CDR1 is SGHVS and CDR2 is FNYEAQ in the germline V gene. CDR3: CASSFEADSYQPQHF. The DNA for the CDR3 is TGTGCCAGCAGCTTTGAGGCAGACAGCTATCAGCCCCAGCATTTT.

This chain uses TRBV6-2 or TRBV6-3 with TRBJ1-2, with 7 bases aligning to TRBD1. The CDR3 is 15 amino acids. V was pared by 0 bases and J by 8 bases, with 9 bases of the junction left unmatched. The germline V gene has CDR1 MNHEY and CDR2 SVGEGT. CDR3 nucleotides: TGTGCCAGCAGTTACTCGACCAACAGGGGAAACGGCTACACCTTC. Amino acids: CASSYSTNRGNGYTF.

This sequence joins TRBV28 and TRBJ1-2; D is uncertain. CDR3 size: 12 residues. CDR1 is MDHEN, CDR2 SYDVKM, per germline. V lost 8 bases and J lost 4, with 11 bases in between. The CDR3 DNA is TGTGCCAGCGCGATAGCCCCCTATGGCTACACCTTC. This sequence encodes CASAIAPYGYTF.

The chain recombines TRBV7-2 with TRBJ2-3, with 9 bases matching TRBD2. Germline lookup yields CDR1 SGHTA and CDR2 FQGNSA. The CDR3 covers 13 residues. V lost 3 bases to trimming and J lost 6 bases; unmatched junction nucleotides: 1. CDR3 bases: TGTGCCAGCAGCTTGCGGGGGGGTGATACGCAGTATTTT. This encodes CASSLRGGDTQYF. Full variable domain (rest looked up from reference TRBV7-2 and TRBJ2-3): GAGVSQSPSNKVTEKGKDVELRCDPISGHTALYWYRQSLGQGLEFLIYFQGNSAPDKSGLPSDRFSAERTGGSVSTLTIQRTQQEDSAVYLCASSLRGGDTQYFGPGTRLTVL.

This clone was seen only once. V is TRBV11-2 and J is TRBJ1-5, with D maybe TRBD1 (5 bases). The germline gives CDR1 SGHAT, CDR2 FQNNGV. Deletions cut 4 bases from V and 0 bases from J, with 16 bases between. The length of the CDR3 is 17 residues. The CDR3 DNA reads as TGTGCCAGCAGCTCCCTTGGGCGGCAGGGTAGCAATCAGCCCCAGCATTTT. Protein product: CASSSLGRQGSNQPQHF.

J is TRBJ2-7 and V is TRBV24-1; TRBD2 might be the D (7 bases). The CDR3 is made up of 18 amino acids. The V gene's germline CDR1 is KGHDR and CDR2 SFDVKD. Trimming removed 1 base from V and 11 bases from J, with 29 bases in between. DNA of the CDR3: TGTGCCACCAGTGATTTTTCCCACCTTACCCTGAAAACAGGGAGGGAGTACGTC. Translated, it gives CATSDFSHLTLKTGREYV.

This clone came up once. V gene TRBV7-9 combines with J gene TRBJ1-6; D gene ambiguous. V gave up 3 bases and J gave up 9 bases, with 6 bases separating them. In germline, CDR1 is SEHNR, CDR2 FQNEAQ (reference sequence). The CDR3 is 12 amino acids. CDR3 sequence (DNA): TGTGCCAGCAGCTTGCAGGCTTCACCCCTCCACTTT. Translated: CASSLQASPLHF.

The chain employs TRBV2 and TRBJ1-2; D unresolved. CDR1 and CDR2 from the germline V gene are SNHLY and FYNNEI. V was trimmed by 4 bases and J by 4 bases, leaving 16 bases between them. This CDR3 comprises 15 residues. In nucleotides, the CDR3 is TGTGCCAGCAGTGTGGGGTGGGGAGTCTCCTATGGCTACACCTTC. Translated: CASSVGWGVSYGYTF.

This clone showed up just a few times. The rearrangement joins TRBV20-1 to TRBJ1-2; D remains ambiguous. The V gene lost 3 bases and the J gene lost 2 bases, with 7 bases spanning the gap. Germline lookup yields CDR1 DFQATT and CDR2 SNEGSKA (reference sequence). This CDR3 has 12 amino acids. The CDR3 protein is CSASSGNYGYTF. The CDR3 DNA is TGCAGTGCTAGTTCGGGGAACTATGGCTACACCTTC.

This clone was observed a handful of times. The J gene is TRBJ2-1, the V gene TRBV18; 8 nucleotides agree with TRBD1. CDR1 KGHSH and CDR2 LQKENI come from the germline V gene. With V trimmed by 3 bases and J by 4 bases, 5 bases remained unmatched. The CDR3 has 15 amino acids. CDR3 residues: CASSPQGAVYNEQFF. The CDR3 nucleotides are TGTGCCAGCTCACCCCAGGGGGCTGTGTACAATGAGCAGTTCTTC.